This T cell receptor (beta chain) originates from a study of Graves' ophthalmopathy and Graves' hyperthyroidism (dated by TCRdb to 2016 to 2019). In terms of the full investigation: Peripheral blood samples were taken at the time of initial diagnosis, before any treatment was given. The study used TCR beta repertoire signatures to distinguish Graves' ophthalmopathy from Graves' hyperthyroidism and to predict progression to ophthalmopathy. In total, 135 blood samples were TCR-sequenced: around 42 ophthalmopathy, some 75 hyperthyroidism and about 17 hyperthyroidism-to-ophthalmopathy patients. A discovery set of 90 to 100 patients (around 44 ophthalmopathy, about 58 stable hyperthyroidism) was enrolled to explore V-J signatures distinguishing ophthalmopathy from hyperthyroidism. An independent validation cohort comprised 18 hyperthyroidism patients and roughly 15 patients who later progressed from hyperthyroidism to ophthalmopathy. In roughly 6 hyperthyroidism patients, the T-cell repertoire of thyroid tissue was compared with the T-cell repertoire of blood. Following sample collection, hyperthyroidism patients were given methimazole at a starting dose of 30 mg daily, and ophthalmopathy patients were given high-dose intravenous methylprednisolone.

For repertoire sequencing, TCR beta CDR3 regions were amplified from RNA transcripts. A first-round RT-PCR used HTBI primers with the Qiagen OneStep RT-PCR kit, followed by a second-round multiplex PCR, size selection and purification. Libraries were sequenced on an Illumina HiSeq2000 using paired-end 100 bp reads. The paper's data handling went like this. SOAPnuke was used to process the reads, throwing out any read that had adapters, had uncalled bases, had a mean Phred below 15, or lacked an exact constant-primer or identifier match. COPE v1.2.5 was used to merge high-quality paired reads. Each unique nucleotide sequence was treated as a clonotype, and MiTCR v1.1 was used to align the clonotypes to the IMGT TRB V, D and J references. Analysis was restricted to V-J combinations with a frequency above 0.0001, which covered over 98% of repertoires. For each V-J combination, a TCR clonal expansion and chaos score was defined as the ratio of F50 clonal expansion to chaos observed in the TCRdist matrix. Welch's t-statistics and random forest were used to narrow the features down to more than 10 V-J combinations, which were then fed into a naive Bayes classifier. The similarity between thyroid and blood repertoires was quantified using the Morisita-Horn index. Through fastp at Q25 and MiXCR, TCRdb rebuilt clones from the public reads, retaining in-frame beta chains. CDR3 protein sequences are deduplicated, and each keeps its most common genes and DNA. The V and J calls follow TCRdb's processing rather than the paper's. The table for this sample lists approximately 700,000 distinct CDR3 sequences; 35% to 45% of them were counted only once. Over 2.5% of the sample comes from the top ten.

CDR1 and CDR2 were assigned from the germline V gene (reference sequence) as SSHAT and FNYEAQ. CDR3 length: 14 amino acids, cysteine to phenylalanine. The kept DNA is CDR3 alone, 42 bases in frame from the first base. This clonotype has ten or more counts. The target of this receptor is not known. A junction boundary mismatches the germline segment, possibly from a read error. Results and caveats for the whole study, not just this receptor: Sample size was not statistically predetermined, and group allocation was not concealed from the investigators. Ophthalmopathy was separated from stable hyperthyroidism by the 13-signature model with roughly 88% sensitivity and 81% to 84% specificity in cross-validation and with 80%/75% in the test set. In validation, the model predicted ophthalmopathy progression with about 70% sensitivity and approximately 72% specificity; some 13 predicted patients were CT-confirmed with GO in a median of 6.5 months. Most of the expanded thyroid clonotypes with a frequency above 0.001 were also detected in blood, and it was suggested that the thyroid immune response may be reflected by blood repertoires.

Ophthalmopathy patients had moderately to severely active disease, Clinical Activity Score of at least 3, NOSPECS grade of at least 4, and disease duration under 3 months. Patients with other autoimmune diseases, uncontrolled infections, pregnancy or lactation were excluded from the study. Diagnosis was based on clinical symptoms, serum thyroxine, TRAb, thyroid ultrasound and orbital computed tomography. Using Ficoll-Paque density gradient centrifugation, PBMCs were isolated from about 10 ml of fresh peripheral blood. Total RNA was extracted with Trizol reagent and quality-checked on an Agilent 2100 Bioanalyzer.

This receptor was taken from an adult man with Graves' ophthalmopathy. In this chain, TRBV7-7 is recombined with TRBJ2-5; the D gene is possibly TRBD1, with 6 bases matching. The sequencing sample was made of peripheral blood. The CDR3 here reads CASSPGQLGETQYF. The DNA sequence is given as TGTGCTAGCAGCCCCGGACAGTTGGGGGAGACCCAGTACTTC.